This T cell receptor beta chain was captured in a study of post-analysis software for immune sequencing data. V dropped 0 bases and J dropped 1; count of bases not matched to a gene: 11. This CDR3 contains 20 residues. Looked up from germline, CDR1 is LNHNV and CDR2 is YYDKDF (reference sequence). Regarding this clonotype: Its target is unknown.

Notes on the study in general: TRBV5-6, TRBV5-1 and TRBV20-1 were among four or five TRBV segments more frequent in patients than controls.

Unique molecular identifiers had been added to the TCR beta cDNA libraries. Via MiXCR, TCRdb re-called the PCR reads, giving one row per CDR3 protein. There are 700,000 to 900,000 distinct CDR3 sequences in the sample; 46% occur only once, and roughly 4.4% lies in the top ten. The genes are TRBV15 and TRBJ2-1, with 11 positions matching TRBD2. The receptor was derived from a girl between 5 and 17 years old with multiple sclerosis. The sample comprised blood. The CDR3 is CATSRDPTLAGELSYNEQFF. The CDR3 coding sequence is TGTGCCACCAGCAGAGATCCGACACTAGCGGGAGAACTTTCCTACAATGAGCAGTTCTTC.